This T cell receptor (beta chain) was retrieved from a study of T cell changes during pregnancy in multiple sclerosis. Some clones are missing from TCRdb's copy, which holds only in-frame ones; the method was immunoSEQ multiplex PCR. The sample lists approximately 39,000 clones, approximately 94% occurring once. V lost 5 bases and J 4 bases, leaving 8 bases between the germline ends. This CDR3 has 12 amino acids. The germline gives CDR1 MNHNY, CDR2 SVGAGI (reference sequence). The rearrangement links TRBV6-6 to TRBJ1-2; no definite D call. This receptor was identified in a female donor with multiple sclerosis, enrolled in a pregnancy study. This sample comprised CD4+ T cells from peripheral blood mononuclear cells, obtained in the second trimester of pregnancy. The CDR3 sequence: CASSTTFYGYTF. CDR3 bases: TGTGCCAGCAGTACTACATTCTATGGCTACACCTTC.